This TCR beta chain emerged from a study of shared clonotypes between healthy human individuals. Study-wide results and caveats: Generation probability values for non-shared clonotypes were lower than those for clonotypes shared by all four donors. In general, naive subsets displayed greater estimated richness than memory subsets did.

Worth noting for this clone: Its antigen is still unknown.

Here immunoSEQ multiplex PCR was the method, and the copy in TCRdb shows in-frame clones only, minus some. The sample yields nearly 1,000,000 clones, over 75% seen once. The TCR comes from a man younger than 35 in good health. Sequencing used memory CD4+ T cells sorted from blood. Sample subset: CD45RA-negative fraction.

The CDR3 loop is CASSMDGGEKLFF. CDR3 sequence (DNA): TGTGCCAGCAGTATGGACGGCGGGGAAAAACTGTTTTTT. The J gene is TRBJ1-4, the V gene TRBV5-4; D not certain. Germline loops: CDR1 SGHNT, CDR2 YYREEE (reference sequence). Trimming shortened V by 5 bases and J by 8 bases, and 13 bases separated the two germline ends. The CDR3 has 13 residues.